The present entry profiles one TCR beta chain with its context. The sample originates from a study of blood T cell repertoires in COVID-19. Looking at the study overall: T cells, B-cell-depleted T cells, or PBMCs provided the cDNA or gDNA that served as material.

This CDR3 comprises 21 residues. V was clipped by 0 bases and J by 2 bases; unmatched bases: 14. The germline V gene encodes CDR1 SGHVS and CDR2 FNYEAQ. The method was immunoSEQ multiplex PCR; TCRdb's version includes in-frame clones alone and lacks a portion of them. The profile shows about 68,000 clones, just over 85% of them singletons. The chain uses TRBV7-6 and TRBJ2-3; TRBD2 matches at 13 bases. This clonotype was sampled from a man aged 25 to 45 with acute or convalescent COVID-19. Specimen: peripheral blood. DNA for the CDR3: TGTGCCAGCAGCTTAGCCGCTACTAGCGGGAGGGAGAGGGGTCTCACAGATACGCAGTATTTT. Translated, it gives CASSLAATSGRERGLTDTQYF.